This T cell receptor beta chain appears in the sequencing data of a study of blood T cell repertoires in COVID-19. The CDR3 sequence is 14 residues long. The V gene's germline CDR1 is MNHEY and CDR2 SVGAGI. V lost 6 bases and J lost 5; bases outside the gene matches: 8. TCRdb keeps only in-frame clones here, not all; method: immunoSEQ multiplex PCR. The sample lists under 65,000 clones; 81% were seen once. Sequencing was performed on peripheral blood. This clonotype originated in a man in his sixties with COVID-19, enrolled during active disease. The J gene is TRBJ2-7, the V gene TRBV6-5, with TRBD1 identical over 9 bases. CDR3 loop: CASSLQGAINEQYF. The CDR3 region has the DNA TGTGCCAGCAGCCTACAGGGGGCTATCAACGAGCAGTACTTC.